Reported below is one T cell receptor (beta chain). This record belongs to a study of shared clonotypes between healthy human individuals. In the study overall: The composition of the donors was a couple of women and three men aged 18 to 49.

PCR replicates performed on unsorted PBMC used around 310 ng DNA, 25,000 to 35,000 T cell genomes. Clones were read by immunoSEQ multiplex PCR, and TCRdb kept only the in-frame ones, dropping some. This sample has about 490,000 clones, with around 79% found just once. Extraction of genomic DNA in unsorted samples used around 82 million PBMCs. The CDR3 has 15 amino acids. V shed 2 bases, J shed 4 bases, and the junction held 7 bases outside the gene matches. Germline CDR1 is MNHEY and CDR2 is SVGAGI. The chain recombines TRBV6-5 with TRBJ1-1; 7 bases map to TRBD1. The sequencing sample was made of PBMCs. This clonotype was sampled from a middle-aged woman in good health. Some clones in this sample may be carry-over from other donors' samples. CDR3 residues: CASSYLTTGATEAFF. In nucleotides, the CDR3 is TGTGCCAGCAGTTACCTAACTACAGGGGCCACTGAAGCTTTCTTT.